This passage covers 18 T cell receptor beta chains from one sample sequenced in a study of blood T cell repertoires in COVID-19. Data came from immunoSEQ multiplex PCR; TCRdb stores just in-frame clones and leaves some out. The repertoire holds 250,000 to 300,000 clones, with 89% as singletons. The specimen was PBMCs or T cells enriched from blood (not recorded which). The receptors stem from a woman in her sixties or seventies who had recovered from COVID-19.

The chain is built from TRBV28 and TRBJ1-1; D is perhaps TRBD1 (6 bases). Germline CDR1 and CDR2: MDHEN and SYDVKM. The length of the CDR3 is 15 residues. The V and J ends lost 7 bases and 2 bases respectively, with 17 bases between them. The CDR3 sequence is CASTSHPTGNTEAFF. The CDR3 DNA sequence: TGTGCCAGCACTTCCCACCCGACAGGCAACACTGAAGCTTTCTTT.

The chain joins TRBV14 to TRBJ1-2; D is unclear. Trimming shortened V by 0 bases and J by 5 bases, and 7 bases separated the two germline ends. The CDR3 covers 13 residues. CDR1 and CDR2 from the germline V gene are SGHDN and FVKESK. DNA of the CDR3: TGTGCCAGCAGCCAAGATTCGGGTTATGGCTACACCTTC. Amino acids: CASSQDSGYGYTF.

CDR3 protein: CASSAQGAAFF. The CDR3 DNA sequence: TGTGCCAGCAGTGCCCAGGGGGCAGCTTTCTTT. V is TRBV28 and J is TRBJ1-1, with TRBD1 matching 8 bases. Per germline, CDR1 MDHEN and CDR2 SYDVKM. CDR3 length equals 11 residues. Losses at the gene ends were 5 bases for V and 10 bases for J; bases not matched to a gene: 3.

The rearrangement uses TRBV7-9 and TRBJ1-2, with unresolved D. Trimming shortened V by 5 bases and J by 7 bases, and 8 bases separated the two germline ends. The CDR3 extends over 11 amino acids. From germline, CDR1 is SEHNR and CDR2 FQNEAQ (reference sequence). The CDR3 here is CASSLGSGYTF. CDR3 coding DNA: TGTGCCAGCAGCCTAGGGAGTGGCTACACCTTC.

The chain uses TRBV7-8 and TRBJ2-5; unclear D gene. The CDR3 loop spans 11 amino acids. Germline-derived CDR1 and CDR2 are SGHVS and FQNEAQ. With 5 bases removed from V and 4 bases from J, the gap between germline ends came to 5 bases. The CDR3 spells CASSLLETQYF. The CDR3 DNA follows: TGTGCCAGCAGCCTACTAGAGACCCAGTACTTC.

The CDR3 protein is CASSQSNGRGGNQPQHF. CDR3 DNA sequence: TGCGCCAGCAGTCAATCGAACGGTCGGGGAGGCAATCAGCCCCAGCATTTT. The chain is built from TRBV23-1 and TRBJ1-5; D is undetermined. TRBV23-1 is an open reading frame whose function is uncertain. The V and J ends lost 0 bases and 2 bases respectively, with 14 bases between them. CDR3 length equals 17 residues.

This chain uses TRBV2 with TRBJ1-4; weak D call: TRBD1 (5 bases). The V end lost 6 bases, the J end lost 8 bases, and 13 bases lay between the germline ends. CDR1 is SNHLY and CDR2 is FYNNEI in the germline V gene. This CDR3 spans 13 amino acids. The CDR3 bases are TGTGCCAGCAGCAGGGAGGGTTGGGAAAAACTGTTTTTT. Translation gives CASSREGWEKLFF.

The J gene is TRBJ1-5, the V gene TRBV6-5, with 8 bases matching TRBD1. V shed 8 bases, J shed 4 bases, and the junction held 10 bases outside the gene matches. CDR3 length equals 15 residues. Germline-derived CDR1 and CDR2 are MNHEY and SVGAGI. The CDR3 DNA reads TGTGCCAGCGGACGACAGGGGCAGGGGAATCAGCCCCAGCATTTT. It yields the protein CASGRQGQGNQPQHF.

This chain uses TRBV4-1 with TRBJ1-2; a weak D match, TRBD1 (6 bases). Per the germline V gene, CDR1 is MGHRA and CDR2 is YSYEKL. Trimming shortened V by 0 bases and J by 4 bases, and 18 bases separated the two germline ends. This CDR3 spans 17 amino acids. CDR3 nucleotides: TGCGCCAGCAGCCAAGAAGGGTTAGGACAGATGATCTATGGCTACACCTTC. Translation gives CASSQEGLGQMIYGYTF.

This chain connects TRBV24-1 to TRBJ2-3; D is uncertain. Deletions cut 4 bases from V and 0 bases from J, with 13 bases between. Germline V lookup: CDR1 KGHDR, CDR2 SFDVKD. This CDR3 is built from 16 residues. For the CDR3, the DNA is TGTGCCACCAGTGACCCCGGTGGAGCCAGCACAGATACGCAGTATTTT. This sequence encodes CATSDPGGASTDTQYF.

The chain joins TRBV28 to TRBJ1-1, with D possibly TRBD1 on 6 matching bases. The V end lost 4 bases, the J end lost 10 bases, and 13 bases lay between the germline ends. This CDR3 comprises 12 residues. In germline, CDR1 is MDHEN, CDR2 SYDVKM. The CDR3: CASSSFIRGAFF. Written as DNA, the CDR3 is TGTGCCAGCAGTTCCTTTATCAGGGGAGCTTTCTTT.

The chain employs TRBV10-3 and TRBJ2-7, with 7 bases lining up with TRBD2. The junction had 2 bases not matched to a gene; V was cut back by 4 bases and J by 5 bases. The CDR3 is made up of 12 amino acids. Germline lookup yields CDR1 ENHRY and CDR2 SYGVKD. This chain's CDR3 is CAISAGRDEQYF. CDR3 nucleotides: TGTGCCATCAGTGCTGGGAGGGACGAGCAGTACTTC.

The V gene is TRBV19, the J gene TRBJ2-1; 7 positions agree with TRBD2. Unmatched junction bases numbered 7, after V lost 2 bases and J lost 3 bases. The CDR3 is 16 residues long. Germline CDR1 is LNHDA and CDR2 is SQIVND (reference sequence). The CDR3 here is CASSIYMAGVYNEQFF. DNA for the CDR3: TGTGCCAGTAGTATATATATGGCGGGAGTCTACAATGAGCAGTTCTTC.

The chain links TRBV13 to TRBJ2-7; 10 bases are a match to TRBD1. There are 14 residues in the CDR3. Germline lookup yields CDR1 PRHDT and CDR2 FYEKMQ (reference sequence). V trimming: 5 bases; J trimming: 6 bases; junction bases outside the gene matches: 7. The CDR3 DNA follows: TGTGCCAGCAGCCGCGCCGGGACAGGGGTCGAGCAGTACTTC. Residues: CASSRAGTGVEQYF. Together with reference TRBV13 and TRBJ2-7, the CDR3 gives the full variable domain: AAGVIQSPRHLIKEKRETATLKCYPIPRHDTVYWYQQGPGQDPQFLISFYEKMQSDKGSIPDRFSAQQFSDYHSELNMSSLELGDSALYFCASSRAGTGVEQYFGPGTRLTVT.

This clone was seen a single time. J is TRBJ2-5 and V is TRBV28; 7 bases are a match to TRBD1. Germline-derived CDR1 and CDR2 are MDHEN and SYDVKM. The CDR3 totals 16 residues. Trimming cost V 1 base and J 4 bases; bases outside gene matches: 9. The CDR3 region is CASSLFRQGLLETQYF. The CDR3 DNA is TGTGCCAGCAGTTTATTTCGACAGGGTTTATTAGAGACCCAGTACTTC.

V and J are TRBV11-2 and TRBJ1-4; possibly TRBD1 for D (5 bases). This CDR3 is 14 amino acids long. Trimming pared 4 bases from V and 8 bases from J, leaving 14 bases between. CDR1 is SGHAT, CDR2 FQNNGV, per germline. DNA for the CDR3: TGTGCCAGCAGCTCCGCTGGGGCGGGGGAAAAACTGTTTTTT. Residues: CASSSAGAGEKLFF.

This clone was seen a handful of times. The CDR3 coding sequence is TGCGCCAGCAGCCAAGTCGAGGATTGGGAGCAGTACTTC. Protein sequence: CASSQVEDWEQYF. The chain couples TRBV4-1 to TRBJ2-7; D is ambiguous. V was pared by 1 base and J by 7 bases, with 11 bases between. The germline CDR1 and CDR2 sequences are MGHRA and YSYEKL. The CDR3 loop spans 13 amino acids.

This clone has only a few counts. The V gene is TRBV10-3, the J gene TRBJ2-1, with a weak D call TRBD2 (6 bases). Trimming removed 2 bases from V and 9 bases from J, with 8 bases in between. Germline V gene lookup returns CDR1 ENHRY and CDR2 SYGVKD. The CDR3 is 12 amino acids. Here the CDR3 DNA reads TGTGCCATCAGTGAGGGGAGGAGTGAGCAGTTCTTC. Protein product: CAISEGRSEQFF.